This T cell receptor beta chain was captured in a study of T cell clones after liver transplantation. Across the study: Three of the eight recipients were HCV-positive; the rest had non-autoimmune, non-viral transplant indications. Blood was drawn pre-transplant, before withdrawal, and after full or failed withdrawal. Findings of the study overall: Circulating graft-donor-reactive CD4 TCRbeta sequences fell significantly post-transplant in 5 of 8 subjects.

V was clipped by 8 bases and J by 5 bases; unmatched bases: 5. The CDR3 spans 14 residues. Germline V lookup: CDR1 WSHSY, CDR2 SAAADI. Comments on this clone: The antigen remains unidentified.

The method was immunoSEQ multiplex PCR; TCRdb's version includes in-frame clones alone and lacks a portion of them. This table holds 65,000 to 80,000 clones, approximately 80% found once. This clonotype was sampled from a human donor who received a liver transplant. The chain is built from TRBV10-2 and TRBJ2-2, with 10 positions matching TRBD1. The starting material was CD4+ T cells from blood, obtained before liver transplant. The CDR3 sequence: CASRGQGITGELFF. DNA of the CDR3: TGCGCCAGCCGGGGACAGGGGATAACCGGGGAGCTGTTTTTT.